The clone carrying this T cell receptor beta chain was seen only once. Per the original methods: Estimated nucleated cell counts came from reference gene primer amplification. Here immunoSEQ multiplex PCR was the method, and the copy in TCRdb shows in-frame clones only, minus some. The V and J calls and clone size are taken from that table; D and trimming were inferred from the DNA. The sample has about 240,000 clones, around 87% seen once. These data are taken from a study of blood T cell repertoires in COVID-19. In Seattle, patients joined the study during active infection and were tracked longitudinally. The CDR3 contains 15 residues. J gave up 5 bases and V 5 bases, and 7 bases lay outside the gene matches. Germline values: CDR1 LNHNV, CDR2 YYDKDF (reference sequence).

The receptor was isolated from a woman in her forties or fifties with COVID-19, enrolled during active disease. The sample consisted of peripheral blood. This chain joins TRBV15 and TRBJ2-2; the match to TRBD1 covers 8 bases. The CDR3 region is CATSVRGLGTGELFF. The DNA for the CDR3 is TGTGCCACCAGCGTCAGGGGGCTCGGAACCGGGGAGCTGTTTTTT.